These 27 T cell receptor beta chains were sequenced from one sample in a study of T cells in Graves' hyperthyroidism and ophthalmopathy. There were TCR beta CDR3 regions amplified from RNA transcripts. First-round RT-PCR with HTBI primers amplified the TCR CDR3 region. TCRdb passed the multiplex PCR reads through MiXCR, listing each CDR3 protein once. The top ten clones hold roughly 18% of a sample with over 550,000 distinct CDR3 sequences, roughly a sixth of them seen once. Sequencing input: blood. These receptors all come from a woman aged 18-30 years with Graves' hyperthyroidism.

The rearrangement joins TRBV19 to TRBJ1-5; D is perhaps TRBD1 (6 bases). This CDR3 has 15 residues. Germline CDR1 and CDR2: LNHDA and SQIVND (reference sequence). The germline V and J ends were trimmed by 1 base and 6 bases, with 13 bases remaining between them. The CDR3 region is CASSIVADSFQPQHF. The CDR3 nucleotides read TGTGCCAGTAGTATAGTAGCGGACAGTTTTCAGCCCCAGCATTTT.

This clonotype was picked up many times. The chain has TRBV11-1 and TRBJ1-2; 9 bases agree with TRBD1. Per the germline V gene, CDR1 is SGHAT and CDR2 is FQDESV (reference sequence). This CDR3 is built from 15 residues. Trimming took 5 bases from V and 4 from J; bases not matched to a gene: 8. CDR3 sequence (DNA): TGTGCCAGCAGCCGACCGGGACAGGGAGGCTATGGCTACACCTTC. It codes for CASSRPGQGGYGYTF.

This clonotype was seen at least ten times. This chain uses TRBV20-1 with TRBJ2-5; TRBD2 matches at 12 bases. With 2 bases clipped from V and 5 bases from J, the junction kept 12 bases outside the gene matches. The CDR3 contains 17 residues. Germline CDR1 DFQATT, CDR2 SNEGSKA (reference sequence). The CDR3 region is CSARHLRAGTSGETQYF. The CDR3 nucleotides read TGCAGTGCTAGACACCTTCGGGCAGGGACTAGCGGGGAGACCCAGTACTTC.

J is TRBJ2-7 and V is TRBV24-1; D gene uncertain. Trimming stripped 9 bases from V and 2 bases from J, with 13 bases between. The CDR3 has 13 amino acids. CDR1 and CDR2 from the germline V gene are KGHDR and SFDVKD. The CDR3 DNA is TGTGCCACCTCCCCCGGCGGTACCTACGAGCAGTACTTC. Its protein is CATSPGGTYEQYF.

The CDR3 nucleotides are TGTGCCAGCAGCCCGGGCTCTGGAAACACCATATATTTT. Its translation is CASSPGSGNTIYF. This chain joins TRBV7-2 and TRBJ1-3; D unclear. This CDR3 has 13 residues. In germline, CDR1 is SGHTA, CDR2 FQGNSA. The ends were cut back, 5 bases at V and 0 bases at J, with 5 bases in the middle.

The CDR3 protein is CASSLRGGAGPKNIQYF. DNA for the CDR3: TGTGCCAGCAGCTTACGGGGGGGGGCAGGGCCCAAAAACATTCAGTACTTC. The chain links TRBV7-9 to TRBJ2-4; 8 bases are shared with TRBD2. Germline CDR1 is SEHNR and CDR2 is FQNEAQ (reference sequence). CDR3 length: 17 residues. V trimming: 2 bases; J trimming: 2 bases; junction bases outside the gene matches: 8.

This clonotype came up many times. The chain combines TRBV5-6 with TRBJ2-3, with 8 bases matching TRBD2. The germline V gene encodes CDR1 SGHDT and CDR2 YYEEEE. V gave up 3 bases and J gave up 1 base; unmatched junction bases: 10. This CDR3 contains 17 residues. The CDR3: CASSSQRGGPRTDTQYF. The CDR3 DNA reads TGTGCCAGCAGCTCCCAACGGGGGGGCCCCCGCACAGATACGCAGTATTTT.

V and J are TRBV11-2 and TRBJ1-1, with 12 bases that match TRBD1. Trimming took 1 base from V and 10 from J; bases not matched to a gene: 10. The CDR3 contains 16 residues. Germline V gene sequence: CDR1 SGHAT, CDR2 FQNNGV. CDR3 amino acids: CASSLGLWGTGGGAFF. The CDR3 region has the DNA TGTGCCAGCAGCTTAGGACTTTGGGGGACAGGGGGCGGAGCTTTCTTT.

There are many counts of this clonotype. This chain uses TRBV7-2 with TRBJ2-3; D gene ambiguous. Germline lookup yields CDR1 SGHTA and CDR2 FQGNSA. Between the trimmed V and J ends, which lost 3 bases and 0 bases, there was a span of 10 bases. The CDR3 has 15 residues. The CDR3 is CASSLGYLSTDTQYF. The CDR3 DNA reads TGTGCCAGCAGCTTGGGGTACCTTAGCACAGATACGCAGTATTTT.

This sequence joins TRBV28 and TRBJ1-2, with D possibly TRBD1 on 6 matching bases. V was shortened by 3 bases and J by 8 bases, with 22 bases between the two germline ends. The germline V gene encodes CDR1 MDHEN and CDR2 SYDVKM. This CDR3 has 16 amino acids. CDR3 coding DNA: TGTGCCAGCAGTTTCCCCCCAGGGGCCCTTAGAGGAGGCTACACCTTC. It codes for CASSFPPGALRGGYTF.

This clonotype was observed a few times. The CDR3 loop reads CASTPGAGRTDTQYF. CDR3 bases: TGTGCCAGCACCCCCGGGGCAGGGCGCACAGATACGCAGTATTTT. The V and J genes are TRBV5-4 and TRBJ2-3; D may be TRBD1 or TRBD2 (5 bases each). Germline CDR1 SGHNT, CDR2 YYREEE (reference sequence). Between the trimmed V and J ends, which lost 6 bases and 1 base, there was a span of 15 bases. The CDR3 is 15 amino acids.

This clonotype turned up a few times. The chain uses TRBV15 and TRBJ1-5; D ambiguous. Between the trimmed V and J ends, which lost 1 base and 5 bases, there was a span of 6 bases. CDR3 size: 13 residues. CDR1 LNHNV and CDR2 YYDKDF come from the germline V gene (reference sequence). CDR3 in DNA: TGTGCCACCAGCAGAGGCGGTCATCAGCCCCAGCATTTT. As protein: CATSRGGHQPQHF.

Ten or more counts support this clonotype. The chain couples TRBV12-3 or TRBV12-4 to TRBJ1-1; D may be TRBD1 (5 bases). This CDR3 is built from 15 residues. Trimming cost V 1 base and J 1 base, with 10 bases left between them. The CDR3 loop reads CASSLGVGGNTEAFF. The CDR3 nucleotides are TGTGCCAGCAGTTTAGGGGTGGGGGGGAACACTGAAGCTTTCTTT.

As to this clonotype: This may stem from a read error, because a much larger clone lies one nucleotide away. The genes are TRBV7-9 and TRBJ2-5; perhaps TRBD1 as D (5 bases). Germline V CDR1 and CDR2: SEHNR, FQNEAQ (reference sequence). This CDR3 has 13 amino acids. The germline V and J ends were trimmed by 8 bases and 6 bases, with 16 bases remaining between them. Here the CDR3 DNA reads TGTGCCAGCCGAGACAGAAGTCAAAAGACCCAGTACTTC. This gives the protein CASRDRSQKTQYF.

This clonotype was seen repeatedly, ten times or more. V usage is TRBV12-3 or TRBV12-4 and J usage is TRBJ1-6; 8 bases agree with TRBD1. CDR3 length equals 15 residues. After removal of 5 bases from V and 0 bases from J, the junction contained 0 bases not matched to a gene. CDR3 sequence: CASSGQGSYNSPLHF. For the CDR3, the DNA is TGTGCCAGCAGTGGACAGGGCTCCTATAATTCACCCCTCCACTTT.

This chain uses TRBV28 with TRBJ2-7, with 12 bases lining up with TRBD1. CDR3 length equals 15 residues. The V gene's germline CDR1 is MDHEN and CDR2 SYDVKM. With 6 bases clipped from V and 5 bases from J, the junction kept 8 bases outside the gene matches. Here the CDR3 DNA reads TGTGCCAGCAGCCTACCCGGGACAGGGGGCAACGAGCAGTACTTC. Residues: CASSLPGTGGNEQYF.

This chain links TRBV4-3 with TRBJ1-5, with TRBD1 as a possible D gene (6 bases). Germline V gene sequence: CDR1 LGHNA, CDR2 YSLEER. V gave up 0 bases and J gave up 6 bases, with 12 bases separating them. The CDR3 contains 15 residues. DNA for the CDR3: TGCGCCAGCAGCCAAGATGGCGGGGGCACTCAGCCCCAGCATTTT. It specifies CASSQDGGGTQPQHF.

This clonotype occurred a few times. In DNA form, the CDR3 reads TGTGCCAGCAGCTCGAACCAGGGCAGAGATACCTACGAGCAGTACTTC. Its protein is CASSSNQGRDTYEQYF. V and J are TRBV7-9 and TRBJ2-7; tentatively, D is TRBD1 (5 bases). V was trimmed by 4 bases and J by 2 bases, leaving 18 bases between them. The CDR3 is made up of 16 amino acids. CDR1 is SEHNR, CDR2 FQNEAQ, per germline (reference sequence).

The rearrangement uses TRBV3-1 and TRBJ2-7; TRBD2 might be the D (5 bases). The CDR3 spans 15 residues. V was trimmed by 0 bases and J by 4 bases, leaving 13 bases between them. Germline CDR1 reads LGHDT; CDR2 reads YNNKEL (reference sequence). CDR3: CASSQDKGTGYEQYF. Here the CDR3 DNA reads TGTGCCAGCAGCCAAGATAAGGGTACGGGGTACGAGCAGTACTTC.

The rearrangement uses TRBV28 and TRBJ1-1; tentatively, D is TRBD1 (5 bases). V shed 10 bases and J shed 4 bases, with 16 bases lying between them. The germline V gene has CDR1 MDHEN and CDR2 SYDVKM. CDR3 size: 13 residues. In DNA form, the CDR3 reads TGTGCCACCATTGGCGGGGGACGCACTGAAGCTTTCTTT. Amino acids: CATIGGGRTEAFF.

The chain recombines TRBV7-2 with TRBJ2-7; D possibly uses TRBD1 or TRBD2 (5 bases each). The length of the CDR3 is 13 residues. Trimming took off 4 bases at V and 6 bases at J, with 13 bases between the two ends. CDR1 is SGHTA, CDR2 FQGNSA, per germline. CDR3 region: CASSSPGPAEQYF. The CDR3, as DNA: TGTGCCAGCAGCTCCCCGGGACCAGCCGAGCAGTACTTC.

This clonotype appeared once. Compared with germline, one end of the junction differs, possibly owing to a read error. The chain couples TRBV6-1 to TRBJ1-2, with no clear D. The CDR3 has 14 amino acids. Germline CDR1 MNHNS, CDR2 SASEGT. The CDR3, as DNA: TGTGCCATCAGTGCGGGGAGCCAAAACTATGGCTACACCTTC. Translating it yields CAISAGSQNYGYTF.

This clonotype was detected once. This may stem from a read error, because a much larger clone lies one nucleotide away. The V gene is TRBV28, the J gene TRBJ2-6; D is possibly TRBD1 or TRBD2 (5 bases each). The CDR3 spans 16 residues. The germline CDR1 and CDR2 sequences are MDHEN and SYDVKM. CDR3 amino acids: CAGSSLQEAGANVLTF. The CDR3 DNA reads as TGTGCCGGCAGTTCCTTACAGGAGGCTGGGGCCAACGTCCTGACTTTC.

The sample holds many counts of this clonotype. CDR3 nucleotides: TGTGCCAGCGGGCAAGCGGGAGGGCCAGAAGATACGCAGTATTTT. It specifies CASGQAGGPEDTQYF. The chain joins TRBV5-8 to TRBJ2-3, with 10 bases identical to TRBD2. CDR1 and CDR2 from the germline V gene are SGHTS and YDEGEE. The junction had 10 bases not matched to a gene; V was cut back by 7 bases and J by 5 bases. This CDR3 has 15 residues. Full variable domain (missing parts from reference TRBV5-8 and TRBJ2-3): EAGVTQSPTHLIKTRGQQATLRCSPISGHTSVYWYQQALGLGLQFLLWYDEGEERNRGNFPPRFSGRQFPNYSSELNVNALELEDSALYLCASGQAGGPEDTQYFGPGTRLTVL.

This clonotype was detected only a few times. The chain combines TRBV24-1 with TRBJ2-2; 10 nucleotides agree with TRBD2. V was pared by 2 bases and J by 4 bases, with 6 bases of the junction left unmatched. The length of the CDR3 is 17 residues. Germline loops: CDR1 KGHDR, CDR2 SFDVKD. The CDR3 DNA follows: TGTGCCACCAGTGATTGGGCTAGCGGGAGTGCCACCGGGGAGCTGTTTTTT. It encodes CATSDWASGSATGELFF.

Ten or more counts support this clonotype. The V call is TRBV7-8, the J call TRBJ2-1; 9 bases are shared with TRBD2. Germline-derived CDR1 and CDR2 are SGHVS and FQNEAQ. The length of the CDR3 is 17 residues. The V and J ends lost 1 base and 6 bases, in that order; junction bases with no gene match: 10. The CDR3 nucleotides read TGTGCCAGCAGCTTAGTCAGCGGACTAGCGAGACCCAATGAGCAGTTCTTC. This translates into CASSLVSGLARPNEQFF.

This clonotype was detected many times. The chain recombines TRBV28 with TRBJ2-7; D is unclear. CDR3 length: 15 residues. V was trimmed by 4 bases and J by 2 bases, leaving 15 bases between them. Germline V CDR1 and CDR2: MDHEN, SYDVKM. CDR3 sequence reads: CASSYDMDETYEQYF. The DNA for the CDR3 is TGTGCCAGCAGTTACGACATGGACGAAACCTACGAGCAGTACTTC.